This T cell receptor beta chain was obtained from a study of blood T cell repertoires in COVID-19. Trimming removed 6 bases from V and 9 bases from J; junction bases left unmatched: 8. The germline CDR1 and CDR2 sequences are MNHEY and SMNVEV (reference sequence). The CDR3 has 15 amino acids. Sequencing was performed with immunoSEQ multiplex PCR; in TCRdb, only in-frame clones are kept and a portion is missing. The table shows 100,000 to 120,000 clones, with roughly 85% occurring only once. The sample was peripheral blood. The J gene is TRBJ1-6, the V gene TRBV27; 10 bases agree with TRBD1. This TCR came from a human donor in a cohort sampled during active COVID-19. CDR3 region: CASRPGTGDSSPLHF. The CDR3 bases are TGTGCCAGCAGGCCCGGGACAGGGGACAGTTCACCCCTCCACTTT.